This TCR beta chain was profiled in a study of PD-1 blockade in classical Hodgkin lymphoma. Whole-study findings and limits: Healthy donors were reported to have higher baseline TCR diversity than newly diagnosed patients.

The time point was: newly diagnosed, previously untreated cHL patient sample. Using magnetic negative selection, the CD4+ T cells were separated out of thawed PBMCs. Researchers used newly diagnosed, untreated classical Hodgkin lymphoma PBMCs for comparison. As for this clone: What it recognizes is unknown.

Repertoires were generated with immunoSEQ multiplex PCR, while TCRdb's copy carries only in-frame clones and drops some. The data show 20,000 to 30,000 clones, with under 95% seen just once and more than 0.45% held by the top ten. The sample comprised CD4+ T cells from blood. This receptor was identified in a human donor with classical Hodgkin lymphoma.

The CDR3 region has the DNA TGTGCCACGTCCGACAGGAACTATGGCTACACCTTC. Protein: CATSDRNYGYTF. J is TRBJ1-2 and V is TRBV6-5; maybe TRBD1 (6 bases). The CDR3 is 12 amino acids. CDR1 is MNHEY and CDR2 is SVGAGI in the germline V gene. The V end was cut by 10 bases, the J end by 2 bases, with 11 bases between.